Each of the 28 T cell receptor beta chains below was sequenced from the same sample in a study of T cells in Graves' hyperthyroidism and ophthalmopathy. Amplified TCR beta CDR3 regions derived from RNA transcripts. TCR CDR3 underwent first-round RT-PCR with the HTBI primer set. TCRdb processed the multiplex PCR reads anew with MiXCR; each CDR3 protein has one entry. In the table there are 250,000 to 300,000 distinct CDR3 sequences, approximately 14% of which are singletons. Specimen: blood. All receptors derive from a woman aged 40 to 49 with Graves' hyperthyroidism that later progressed to Graves' ophthalmopathy.

The chain carries TRBV7-9 and TRBJ2-4, with D tentatively TRBD1 (6 bases). In germline, CDR1 is SEHNR, CDR2 FQNEAQ (reference sequence). The CDR3 has 13 amino acids. The ends were cut back, 3 bases at V and 9 bases at J, with 12 bases in the middle. The CDR3 sequence: CASSFHTGTIQYF. In DNA, the CDR3 is TGTGCCAGCAGCTTCCATACAGGGACCATTCAGTACTTC.

This clonotype occurred a few times. This chain connects TRBV10-3 to TRBJ1-5, with D possibly being TRBD1 (6 bases). Trimming took 1 base from V and 1 from J, leaving 11 bases between them. Germline V CDR1 and CDR2: ENHRY, SYGVKD. The CDR3 is made up of 16 amino acids. CDR3 sequence: CAISEWGQGSNQPQHF. The CDR3 coding sequence is TGTGCCATCAGTGAGTGGGGGCAGGGCAGCAATCAGCCCCAGCATTTT.

This clonotype has a count of ten or more. V gene TRBV6-1 combines with J gene TRBJ2-1; 9 nucleotides agree with TRBD2. CDR3 size: 15 residues. The J segment lost 6 bases and the V segment lost 2 bases, leaving 5 bases of the junction unmatched. Germline lookup yields CDR1 MNHNS and CDR2 SASEGT. CDR3 protein: CASSEMLLAGNEQFF. CDR3 DNA sequence: TGTGCCAGCAGTGAAATGCTACTAGCGGGCAATGAGCAGTTCTTC.

This sequence joins TRBV19 and TRBJ1-5; 8 bases match TRBD1. The CDR3 is made up of 14 amino acids. Germline CDR1 is LNHDA and CDR2 is SQIVND (reference sequence). V was clipped by 5 bases and J by 5 bases; unmatched bases: 5. CDR3 sequence (DNA): TGTGCCAGTAGTTATAGGACAGGGCATCAGCCCCAGCATTTT. This sequence encodes CASSYRTGHQPQHF.

The chain recombines TRBV12-3 or TRBV12-4 with TRBJ2-5; 14 bases align to TRBD2. This CDR3 has 15 residues. J lost 5 bases, V lost 6 bases, and 5 bases had no gene match. CDR3 nucleotides: TGTGCCAGCAGCCACCGGACTAGCGGGAGGGAGACCCAGTACTTC. Residues: CASSHRTSGRETQYF.

The J gene is TRBJ1-1, the V gene TRBV15; unclear D gene. CDR1 LNHNV and CDR2 YYDKDF come from the germline V gene (reference sequence). V gave up 0 bases and J gave up 3 bases, with 5 bases separating them. CDR3 length: 13 residues. CDR3 bases: TGTGCCACCAGCAGAGATAGTCACACTGAAGCTTTCTTT. Protein product: CATSRDSHTEAFF.

The chain couples TRBV7-2 to TRBJ1-5; 7 bases align to TRBD1. Germline-derived CDR1 and CDR2 are SGHTA and FQGNSA. There are 16 residues in the CDR3. V shed 6 bases, J shed 1 base, and the junction held 9 bases outside the gene matches. In nucleotides, the CDR3 is TGTGCCAGCAGTGCCTTGGGGACAGTAAGCAATCAGCCCCAGCATTTT. The encoded protein is CASSALGTVSNQPQHF.

Here the CDR3 DNA reads TGTGCCAGCACCGGGACAGGGGCTTTCGGCTACACCTTC. Residues: CASTGTGAFGYTF. V is TRBV7-6 and J is TRBJ1-2; TRBD1 matches at 10 bases. The CDR3 is 13 residues long. Germline-derived CDR1 and CDR2 are SGHVS and FNYEAQ. Germline trimming cut 7 bases from V and 8 bases from J; bases unmatched to any gene: 7.

This clonotype was found many times. This chain links TRBV11-2 with TRBJ1-4, with unresolved D. The CDR3 is 15 residues long. The germline V gene encodes CDR1 SGHAT and CDR2 FQNNGV. With 1 base removed from V and 4 bases from J, the gap between germline ends came to 10 bases. CDR3 DNA sequence: TGTGCCAGCAGCTTAGCGGGCAGTTTTAATGAAAAACTGTTTTTT. This encodes CASSLAGSFNEKLFF.

V and J are TRBV5-1 and TRBJ1-4, with D maybe TRBD1 (5 bases). Germline-derived CDR1 and CDR2 are SGHRS and YFSETQ. This CDR3 region has 13 residues. Trimming removed 1 base from V and 7 bases from J, with 8 bases in between. The DNA of the CDR3 is TGCGCCAGCAGCTTGTCGGGGACTGAAAAACTGTTTTTT. Translated: CASSLSGTEKLFF.

This clonotype showed up many times. The V gene is TRBV5-1, the J gene TRBJ2-3, with D tentatively TRBD2 (6 bases). Germline values: CDR1 SGHRS, CDR2 YFSETQ. The length of the CDR3 is 16 residues. V lost 3 bases to trimming and J lost 3 bases, with 17 bases between them. The CDR3, as DNA: TGCGCCAGCAGCTCGACACCCGGGAGCTGGACAGATACGCAGTATTTT. Protein: CASSSTPGSWTDTQYF.

The table lists this clonotype with many counts. V and J are TRBV28 and TRBJ1-1, with D unclear. The CDR3 totals 15 residues. The V gene's germline CDR1 is MDHEN and CDR2 SYDVKM. Trimming took 6 bases from V and 0 from J, leaving 14 bases between them. The CDR3 protein is CASSLSLRLNTEAFF. CDR3 nucleotides: TGTGCCAGCAGCCTAAGTCTACGGTTGAACACTGAAGCTTTCTTT.

The chain has TRBV7-3 and TRBJ2-7; TRBD2 is a possible D gene (5 bases). Trimming cost V 5 bases and J 5 bases, with 13 bases left between them. This CDR3 contains 13 residues. Germline-derived CDR1 and CDR2 are SGHTA and FQGTGA. As DNA, the CDR3 is TGTGCCAGCAGCCGGACTGGGGTTGACGAGCAGTACTTC. Translation gives CASSRTGVDEQYF.

This clonotype was found many times. The chain recombines TRBV20-1 with TRBJ2-5, with 9 bases matching TRBD2. V shed 5 bases and J 4 bases; nucleotides not matched to a gene: 14. The CDR3 sequence is 16 residues long. CDR1 DFQATT and CDR2 SNEGSKA come from the germline V gene (reference sequence). CDR3 region: CSAVRLAGFPGETQYF. The CDR3 coding sequence is TGCAGTGCTGTCCGGCTAGCGGGATTTCCGGGAGAGACCCAGTACTTC.

This clonotype appeared a few times. The chain links TRBV5-1 to TRBJ1-4; D may be TRBD1 (5 bases). Germline V gives CDR1 SGHRS, CDR2 YFSETQ. The V end lost 0 bases, the J end lost 5 bases, and 20 bases lay between the germline ends. The CDR3 totals 18 residues. The CDR3 reads CASSLAGRVFTPNEKLFF. CDR3 DNA: TGCGCCAGCAGCTTGGCCGGCAGGGTGTTCACCCCGAATGAAAAACTGTTTTTT.

This clonotype was detected many times. This CDR3 reads CAWSGFGNEQFF. CDR3 sequence (DNA): TGTGCCTGGAGTGGGTTCGGGAATGAGCAGTTCTTC. The J gene is TRBJ2-1, the V gene TRBV30; no firm D call. This CDR3 comprises 12 residues. The germline V and J ends were trimmed by 1 base and 7 bases, with 8 bases remaining between them. CDR1 and CDR2 from the germline V gene are GTSNPN and SVGIG (reference sequence).

This clonotype has ten or more counts. The chain carries TRBV11-2 and TRBJ2-7; 9 nucleotides align to TRBD1. The germline CDR1 and CDR2 sequences are SGHAT and FQNNGV. The trim removed 1 base at V and 2 bases at J, leaving 6 bases unmatched. This CDR3 has 16 residues. Written as DNA, the CDR3 is TGTGCCAGCAGCTTAGGGCCTCGACAGGGGGCCTACGAGCAGTACTTC. Residues: CASSLGPRQGAYEQYF.

In its sample, this clonotype was seen many times. The chain couples TRBV28 to TRBJ1-2; 7 nucleotides line up with TRBD1. V dropped 3 bases and J dropped 3; count of bases not matched to a gene: 4. This CDR3 is 14 amino acids long. Germline assignment: CDR1 MDHEN and CDR2 SYDVKM. The CDR3 spells CASSFPGQYYGYTF. The CDR3 DNA reads TGTGCCAGCAGTTTTCCGGGACAGTACTATGGCTACACCTTC.

This clonotype occurred a few times. This chain uses TRBV19 with TRBJ2-7; 9 nucleotides match TRBD1. In germline, CDR1 is LNHDA, CDR2 SQIVND (reference sequence). The CDR3 is made up of 14 amino acids. The ends lost 5 bases at V and 5 bases at J; junction bases unmatched: 7. CDR3 in amino acids: CASSLTGTGNEQYF. CDR3 bases: TGTGCCAGTAGTCTTACCGGGACAGGGAACGAGCAGTACTTC.

On this clonotype itself: This may be a read error, as it is one base from a much larger clone. This CDR3 fails to terminate in the conserved phenylalanine or tryptophan, so it likely reflects a read error. This sequence joins TRBV11-2 and TRBJ1-2, with D uncertain. The CDR3 sequence is 16 residues long. Trimming pared 5 bases from V and 0 bases from J, leaving 16 bases between. From germline, CDR1 is SGHAT and CDR2 FQNNGV. The CDR3 nucleotides are TGTGCCAGCAGCGCCCTCAATACAAGAGCTAACTATGGCTACACCTCC. The encoded protein is CASSALNTRANYGYTS.

The J gene is TRBJ2-2, the V gene TRBV19; D may be TRBD2 (6 bases). This CDR3 spans 18 amino acids. V shed 5 bases and J shed 1 base, with 20 bases lying between them. The germline V gene has CDR1 LNHDA and CDR2 SQIVND (reference sequence). The CDR3 protein is CASSLGGLERRNTGELFF. CDR3 sequence (DNA): TGTGCCAGTAGTCTCGGGGGATTGGAGCGGAGGAACACCGGGGAGCTGTTTTTT.

V is TRBV11-3 and J is TRBJ2-3, with TRBD2 matching over 12 bases. The V gene's germline CDR1 is SGHNT and CDR2 YENEEA. The CDR3 loop spans 16 amino acids. The V gene end was trimmed by 3 bases and the J gene end by 4 bases; junction bases not matched to a gene: 5. In DNA form, the CDR3 reads TGTGCCAGCAGCTTGACTAGCGGGAGTCTCGCAGATACGCAGTATTTT. This translates into CASSLTSGSLADTQYF.

This clonotype showed up many times. The chain combines TRBV28 with TRBJ1-2; D call uncertain. V dropped 3 bases and J dropped 3 bases, with 17 bases sitting between them. Germline CDR1 is MDHEN and CDR2 is SYDVKM. This CDR3 region has 16 residues. The CDR3 DNA sequence: TGTGCCAGCAGTTTTCAGGAGGGCCCAGGTCACTATGGCTACACCTTC. It is translated as CASSFQEGPGHYGYTF.

A few counts support this clonotype. The V call is TRBV6-2 or TRBV6-3, the J call TRBJ2-5; D may be TRBD1 or TRBD2 (5 bases each). CDR1 is MNHEY, CDR2 SVGEGT, per germline. The CDR3 totals 16 residues. V shed 1 base and J shed 2 bases, with 14 bases lying between them. CDR3 loop: CASSYWGRDQQETQYF. Written as DNA, the CDR3 is TGTGCCAGCAGTTACTGGGGCAGGGACCAGCAAGAGACCCAGTACTTC.

In its sample, this clonotype was seen many times. The rearrangement joins TRBV14 to TRBJ2-3; 7 positions agree with TRBD2. In germline, CDR1 is SGHDN, CDR2 FVKESK. V trimming: 8 bases; J trimming: 2 bases; junction bases outside the gene matches: 7. The CDR3 is made up of 14 amino acids. DNA of the CDR3: TGTGCCAGCCAGACTAGCCGCCACACAGATACGCAGTATTTT. Translated, it gives CASQTSRHTDTQYF. Using reference TRBV14 and TRBJ2-3 for the parts outside the CDR3, the full variable domain is EAGVTQFPSHSVIEKGQTVTLRCDPISGHDNLYWYRRVMGKEIKFLLHFVKESKQDESGMPNNRFLAERTGGTYSTLKVQPAELEDSGVYFCASQTSRHTDTQYFGPGTRLTVL.

This clonotype showed up many times. The rearrangement uses TRBV6-1 and TRBJ2-3, with no clear D. There are 16 residues in the CDR3. Trimming shortened V by 4 bases and J by 4 bases, and 18 bases separated the two germline ends. Germline V gives CDR1 MNHNS, CDR2 SASEGT. The CDR3 DNA reads as TGTGCCAGCAGTGTCATAGGCACTGGGGTCGCAGATACGCAGTATTTT. It is translated as CASSVIGTGVADTQYF.

In this sample, this clonotype turned up many times. V is TRBV25-1 and J is TRBJ2-7; 9 bases match TRBD1. Germline trimming cut 6 bases from V and 4 bases from J; bases unmatched to any gene: 13. Germline V gives CDR1 MGHDK, CDR2 SYGVNS. This CDR3 contains 16 residues. CDR3 sequence (DNA): TGTGCCAGCAGCGAACCGGGACAGGGAAGACTGTACGAGCAGTACTTC. Translated, it gives CASSEPGQGRLYEQYF.

This clonotype was detected only a few times. CDR3 residues: CASSGALTSVYEQYF. The CDR3 DNA reads TGTGCCAGCAGTGGAGCGCTGACTAGCGTTTACGAGCAGTACTTC. This rearrangement joins TRBV2 to TRBJ2-7; 8 bases align to TRBD2. Trimming at V came to 4 bases and at J to 4 bases, leaving 9 bases not matched to a gene. This CDR3 contains 15 residues. In germline, CDR1 is SNHLY, CDR2 FYNNEI.